The clone carrying this T cell receptor beta chain was picked up a small number of times. This table comes from immunoSEQ multiplex PCR, and its TCRdb copy is limited to in-frame clones, with some not included. The repertoire holds some 350,000 clones, with around 87% as singletons. The age range of participants was 18 to 89 years, with residence in about 25 US areas. These data originate in a study of blood T cell repertoires in COVID-19. The CDR3 runs to 15 residues. Germline lookup yields CDR1 SGDLS and CDR2 YYNGEE. The V gene lost 3 bases and the J gene lost 8 bases, with 15 bases spanning the gap.

The sample taken for sequencing was PBMCs or T cells enriched from blood (not recorded which). The chain couples TRBV9 to TRBJ1-6, with TRBD1 as a possible D gene (6 bases). This clonotype originated in a woman in her 30s who had recovered from COVID-19. The CDR3, as DNA: TGTGCCAGCAGCGCACAGGGATTGGGCGATTCACCCCTCCACTTT. Translation: CASSAQGLGDSPLHF.